The present TCR beta chain was sequenced within a study of blood T cell repertoires in COVID-19 (dated by TCRdb to 2020 to 2021). Background on the whole study: Samples covering the acute and convalescent phases of COVID-19 were provided by collaborators in the United States, Italy and Spain. Subjects who had been exposed to COVID-19, were actively infected with it, or had recovered from it provided the deeply sampled blood TCRbeta repertoires that made up the dataset. A de-identified subject ID, COVID-19 status, age in years and sex were almost always included in the sample metadata. Samples were obtained from the ongoing ImmuneRACE study (first 160 participants) and from over 1,000 subjects provided by 6 global collaborators. The repertoires were released in a freely available public database meant as a resource for research on the immune response to SARS-CoV-2. The prospective study material was composed of cDNA or gDNA derived from T cells, B-cell-depleted T cells, or PBMCs. Where HLA class I and class II types were available, the types were taken from metadata supplied by the sample provider, not from assay-based typing.

A word on this clone: Its specific antigen is unknown. No base qualities exist here, and no much larger clone lies one base off it.

Broad study findings and their caveats: Clinical and demographic metadata were provided uncurated, with the amount varying by source and participant.

In the prospective study, participants were about 18 to 100 years old, resided in under 30 geographic areas of the United States, and were enrolled through a virtual design. Cohort assignment in the prospective study relied on participant-reported clinical history from a screening survey and a study questionnaire. ImmuneRACE Cohort 3 recovered participants were defined by two consecutive negative NP/OP PCR tests, healthcare professional clearance, or symptom resolution. Each participant in the prospective study had whole blood, serum and a nasopharyngeal or oropharyngeal swab collected by mobile phlebotomists. Additional blood draws and questionnaires over an approximately 2-month period could optionally be provided by prospective study participants. Before DNA extraction, prospective study blood samples were shipped either frozen or at room temperature. TCRbeta CDR3 regions were amplified from genomic DNA using the immunoSEQ Assay, a bias-controlled multiplex PCR. Regarding the original processing steps: Within the assay, amplification of reference gene primers was used to estimate how many nucleated cells each sample contained. To quantify the absolute abundance of each unique TCRbeta CDR3 rearrangement, sequence reads were collapsed and filtered. For each sample, productive Simpson clonality was calculated by taking the square root of Simpson's diversity index across productive rearrangements. TCRdb limited this immuneACCESS table to in-frame rearrangements with V and J called. A share of clones is missing; checked studies link under half to unresolved V genes, and the rest is unexplained. For V, J and clone size, that table is used; D and trimming come from the DNA. In all, the sample holds some 350,000 clones, and around 87% of those were seen once. The ten largest account for approximately 5% of the sample.

According to the germline V gene, CDR1 reads SGHDT and CDR2 reads YYEEEE. Ends trimmed: V by 4 bases, J by 5 bases; bases unmatched to a gene: 6. The CDR3 measures 13 amino acids from cysteine to phenylalanine. The sequence is cut down to CDR3 DNA, 39 bases in frame from base 1. Material for sequencing was PBMCs or T cells enriched from blood (not recorded which). The source is a woman aged 25 to 39 who had recovered from COVID-19. Recombination joined TRBV5-6 with TRBJ2-7; 7 of the junction bases match TRBD1. The CDR3 region reads CASSPTGVDEQYF. The nucleotide sequence reads TGTGCCAGCAGCCCTACAGGGGTGGACGAGCAGTACTTC. The full variable domain, with segments outside the CDR3 supplied by the reference TRBV5-6 and TRBJ2-7 proteins, appears as DAGVTQSPTHLIKTRGQQVTLRCSPKSGHDTVSWYQQALGQGPQFIFQYYEEEERQRGNFPDRFSGHQFPNYSSELNVNALLLGDSALYLCASSPTGVDEQYFGPGTRLTVT.